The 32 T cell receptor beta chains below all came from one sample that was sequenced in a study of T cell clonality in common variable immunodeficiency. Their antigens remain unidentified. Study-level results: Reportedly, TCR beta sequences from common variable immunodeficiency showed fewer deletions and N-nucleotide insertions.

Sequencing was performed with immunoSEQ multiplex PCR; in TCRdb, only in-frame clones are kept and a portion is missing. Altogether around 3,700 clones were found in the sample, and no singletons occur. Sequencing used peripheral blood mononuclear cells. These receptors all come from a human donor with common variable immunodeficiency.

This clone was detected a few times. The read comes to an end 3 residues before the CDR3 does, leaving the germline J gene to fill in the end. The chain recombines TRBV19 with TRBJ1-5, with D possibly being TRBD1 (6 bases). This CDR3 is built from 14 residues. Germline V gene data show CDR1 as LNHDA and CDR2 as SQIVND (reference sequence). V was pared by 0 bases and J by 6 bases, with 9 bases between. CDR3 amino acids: CASSIEQGGQPQHF. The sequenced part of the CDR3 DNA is TGTGCCAGTAGTATAGAACAGGGAGGTCAGCCC.

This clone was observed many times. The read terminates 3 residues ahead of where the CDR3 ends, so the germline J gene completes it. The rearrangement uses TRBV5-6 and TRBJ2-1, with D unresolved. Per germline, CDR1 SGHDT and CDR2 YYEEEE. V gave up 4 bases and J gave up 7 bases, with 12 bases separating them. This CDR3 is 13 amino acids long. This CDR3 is CASSPIRSNEQFF. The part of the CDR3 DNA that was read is TGTGCCAGCAGCCCTATCCGGTCGAATGAG.

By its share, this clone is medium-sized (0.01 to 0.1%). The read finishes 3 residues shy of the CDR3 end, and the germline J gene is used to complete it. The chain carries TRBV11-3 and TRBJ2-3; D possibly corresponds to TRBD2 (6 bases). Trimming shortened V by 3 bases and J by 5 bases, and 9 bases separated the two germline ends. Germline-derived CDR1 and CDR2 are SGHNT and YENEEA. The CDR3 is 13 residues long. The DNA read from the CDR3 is TGTGCCAGCAGCTTCGGGAGCGGAGATACG. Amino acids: CASSFGSGDT. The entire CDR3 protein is CASSFGSGDTQYF.

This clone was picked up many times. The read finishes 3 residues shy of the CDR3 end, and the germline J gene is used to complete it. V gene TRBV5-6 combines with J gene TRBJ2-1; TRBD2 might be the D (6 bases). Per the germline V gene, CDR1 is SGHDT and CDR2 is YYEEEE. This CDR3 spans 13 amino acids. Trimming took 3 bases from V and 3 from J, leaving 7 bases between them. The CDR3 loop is CASSSGLYNEQFF. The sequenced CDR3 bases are TGTGCCAGCAGCTCGGGACTCTACAATGAG.

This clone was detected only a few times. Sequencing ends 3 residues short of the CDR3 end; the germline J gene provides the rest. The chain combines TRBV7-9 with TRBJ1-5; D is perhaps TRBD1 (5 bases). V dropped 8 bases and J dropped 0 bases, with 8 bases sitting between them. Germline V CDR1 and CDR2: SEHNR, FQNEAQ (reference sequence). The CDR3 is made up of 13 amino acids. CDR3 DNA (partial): TGTGCCAGCGGGGCGGATAGCAATCAGCCC. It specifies CASGADSNQP. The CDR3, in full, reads CASGADSNQPQHF.

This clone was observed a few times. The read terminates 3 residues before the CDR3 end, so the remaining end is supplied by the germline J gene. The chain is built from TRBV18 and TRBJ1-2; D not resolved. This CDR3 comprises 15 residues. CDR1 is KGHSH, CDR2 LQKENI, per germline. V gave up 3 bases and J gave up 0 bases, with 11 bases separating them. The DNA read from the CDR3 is TGTGCCAGCTCACCTAGCCGGCAGACTAACTATGGC. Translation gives CASSPSRQTNYG. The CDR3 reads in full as CASSPSRQTNYGYTF.

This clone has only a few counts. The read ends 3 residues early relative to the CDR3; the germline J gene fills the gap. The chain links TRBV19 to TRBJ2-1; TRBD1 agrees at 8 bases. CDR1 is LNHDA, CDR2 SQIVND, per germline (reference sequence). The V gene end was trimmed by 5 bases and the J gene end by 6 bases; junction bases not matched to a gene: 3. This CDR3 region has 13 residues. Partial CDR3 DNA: TGTGCCAGTAGTTCAGGGGGCCGCAATGAG. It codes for CASSSGGRNE. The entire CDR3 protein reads CASSSGGRNEQFF. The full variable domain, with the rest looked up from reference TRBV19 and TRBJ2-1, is DGGITQSPKYLFRKEGQNVTLSCEQNLNHDAMYWYRQDPGQGLRLIYYSQIVNDFQKGDIAEGYSVSREKKESFPLTVTSAQKNPTAFYLCASSSGGRNEQFFGPGTRLTVL.

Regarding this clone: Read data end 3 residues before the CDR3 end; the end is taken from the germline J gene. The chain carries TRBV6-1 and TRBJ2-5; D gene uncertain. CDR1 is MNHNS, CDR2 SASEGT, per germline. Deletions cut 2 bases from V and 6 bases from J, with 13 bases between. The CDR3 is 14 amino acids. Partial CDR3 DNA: TGTGCCAGCAGTGAAACCCCCTTTTCTAAGACC. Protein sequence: CASSETPFSKT. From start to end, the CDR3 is CASSETPFSKTQYF.

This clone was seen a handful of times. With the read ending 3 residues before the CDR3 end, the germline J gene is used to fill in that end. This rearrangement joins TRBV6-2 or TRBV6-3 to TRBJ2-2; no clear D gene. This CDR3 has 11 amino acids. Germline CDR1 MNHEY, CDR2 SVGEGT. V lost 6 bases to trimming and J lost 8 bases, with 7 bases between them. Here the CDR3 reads CASRTGGELFF. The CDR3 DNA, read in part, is TGTGCCAGCAGGACCGGGGGGGAG.

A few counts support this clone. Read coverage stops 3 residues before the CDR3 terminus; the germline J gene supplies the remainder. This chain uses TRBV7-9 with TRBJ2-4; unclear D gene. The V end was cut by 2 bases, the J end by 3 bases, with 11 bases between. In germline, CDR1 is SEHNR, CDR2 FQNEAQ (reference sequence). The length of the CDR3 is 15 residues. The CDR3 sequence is CASSLRVGSKNIQYF. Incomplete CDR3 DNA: TGTGCCAGCAGCTTACGGGTTGGTAGCAAAAACATT.

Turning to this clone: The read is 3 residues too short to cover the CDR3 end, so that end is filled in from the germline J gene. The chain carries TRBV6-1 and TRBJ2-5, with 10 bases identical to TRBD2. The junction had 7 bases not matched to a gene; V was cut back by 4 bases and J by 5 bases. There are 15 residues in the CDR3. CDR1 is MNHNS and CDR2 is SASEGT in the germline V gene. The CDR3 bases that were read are TGTGCCAGCAGTGGCCTAGCGGGGGTTGGGGAGACC. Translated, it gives CASSGLAGVGET. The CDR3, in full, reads CASSGLAGVGETQYF.

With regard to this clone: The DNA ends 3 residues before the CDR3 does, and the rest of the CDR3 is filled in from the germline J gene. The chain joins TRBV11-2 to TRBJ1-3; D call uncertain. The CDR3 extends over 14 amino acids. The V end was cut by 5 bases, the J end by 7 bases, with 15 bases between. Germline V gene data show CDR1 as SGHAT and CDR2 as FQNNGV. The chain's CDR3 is CASSEYDGGNTIYF. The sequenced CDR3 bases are TGTGCCAGCAGCGAGTACGATGGAGGGAACACC.

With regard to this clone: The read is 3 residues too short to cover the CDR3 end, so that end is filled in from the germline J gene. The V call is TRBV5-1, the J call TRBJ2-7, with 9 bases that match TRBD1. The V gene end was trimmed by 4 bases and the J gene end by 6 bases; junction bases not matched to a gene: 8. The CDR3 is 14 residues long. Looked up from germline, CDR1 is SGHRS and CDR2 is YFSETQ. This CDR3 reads CASSQGQGGGEQYF. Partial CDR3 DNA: TGCGCCAGCAGCCAGGGACAGGGAGGAGGCGAG.

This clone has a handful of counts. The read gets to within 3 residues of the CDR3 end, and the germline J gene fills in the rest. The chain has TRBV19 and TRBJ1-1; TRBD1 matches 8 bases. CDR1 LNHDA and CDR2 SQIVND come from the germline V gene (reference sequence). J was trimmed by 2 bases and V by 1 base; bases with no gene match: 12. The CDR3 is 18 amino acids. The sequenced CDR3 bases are TGTGCCAGTAGTATAGGGTATACGTGGACAGGGCCCAACACTGAA. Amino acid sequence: CASSIGYTWTGPNTE. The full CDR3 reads CASSIGYTWTGPNTEAFF.

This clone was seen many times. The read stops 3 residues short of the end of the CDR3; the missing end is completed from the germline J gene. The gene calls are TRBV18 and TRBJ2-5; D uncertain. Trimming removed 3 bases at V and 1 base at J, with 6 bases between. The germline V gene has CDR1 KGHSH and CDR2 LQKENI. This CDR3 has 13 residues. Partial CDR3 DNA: TGTGCCAGCTCACCCAGAGTCCAAGAGACC. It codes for CASSPRVQET. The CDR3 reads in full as CASSPRVQETQYF.

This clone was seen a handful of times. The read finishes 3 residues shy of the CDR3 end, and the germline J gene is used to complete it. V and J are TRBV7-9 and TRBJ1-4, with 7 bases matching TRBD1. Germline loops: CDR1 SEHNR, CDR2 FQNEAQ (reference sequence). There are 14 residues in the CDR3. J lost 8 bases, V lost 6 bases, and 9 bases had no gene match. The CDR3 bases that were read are TGTGCCAGCAGTTCCGGGACAGTCCTCGAAAAA. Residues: CASSSGTVLEK. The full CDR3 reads CASSSGTVLEKLFF.

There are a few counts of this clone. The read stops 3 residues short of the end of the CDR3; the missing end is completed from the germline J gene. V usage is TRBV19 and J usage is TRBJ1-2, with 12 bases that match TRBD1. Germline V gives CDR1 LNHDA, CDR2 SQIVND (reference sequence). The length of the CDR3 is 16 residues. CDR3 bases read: TGTGCCAGTAGTAAAACGCCTCCGGGACAGGGGGCCGGC. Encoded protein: CASSKTPPGQGAG. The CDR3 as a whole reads CASSKTPPGQGAGYTF.

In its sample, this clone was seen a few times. The CDR3 bases that were read are TGTGCCAGCTCACTCCAAACACCGAACACTGAA. It yields the protein CASSLQTPNTE. The whole CDR3 region reads CASSLQTPNTEAFF. This sequence joins TRBV18 and TRBJ1-1; D gene uncertain. From the germline J gene comes the end of the CDR3, since the read stops 3 residues before it. Trimming removed 4 bases at V and 1 base at J, with 10 bases between. Germline loops: CDR1 KGHSH, CDR2 LQKENI. The CDR3 has 14 amino acids.

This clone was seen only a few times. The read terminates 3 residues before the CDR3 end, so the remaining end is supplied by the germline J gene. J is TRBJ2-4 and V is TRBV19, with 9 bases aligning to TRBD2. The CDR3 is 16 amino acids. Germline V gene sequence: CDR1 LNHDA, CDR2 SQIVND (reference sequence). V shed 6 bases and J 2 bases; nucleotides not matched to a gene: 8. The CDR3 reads CASSDVAGGTKNIQYF. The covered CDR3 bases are TGTGCCAGTAGCGACGTGGCGGGAGGGACCAAAAACATT. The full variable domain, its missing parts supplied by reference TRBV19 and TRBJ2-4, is DGGITQSPKYLFRKEGQNVTLSCEQNLNHDAMYWYRQDPGQGLRLIYYSQIVNDFQKGDIAEGYSVSREKKESFPLTVTSAQKNPTAFYLCASSDVAGGTKNIQYFGAGTRLSVL.

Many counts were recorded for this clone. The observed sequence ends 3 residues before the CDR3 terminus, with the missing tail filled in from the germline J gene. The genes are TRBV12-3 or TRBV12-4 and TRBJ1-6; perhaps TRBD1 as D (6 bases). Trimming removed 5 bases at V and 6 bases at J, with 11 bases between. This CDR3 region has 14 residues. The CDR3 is CASSPPGANSPLHF. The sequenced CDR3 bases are TGTGCCAGCAGTCCGCCAGGGGCTAATTCACCC.

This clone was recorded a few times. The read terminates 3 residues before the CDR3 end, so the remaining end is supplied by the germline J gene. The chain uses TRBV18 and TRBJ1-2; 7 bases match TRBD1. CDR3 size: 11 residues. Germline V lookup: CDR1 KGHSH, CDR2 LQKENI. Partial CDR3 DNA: TGTGCCAGCCGCCGACAGGGCCCC. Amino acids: CASRRQGP. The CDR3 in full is CASRRQGPYTF.

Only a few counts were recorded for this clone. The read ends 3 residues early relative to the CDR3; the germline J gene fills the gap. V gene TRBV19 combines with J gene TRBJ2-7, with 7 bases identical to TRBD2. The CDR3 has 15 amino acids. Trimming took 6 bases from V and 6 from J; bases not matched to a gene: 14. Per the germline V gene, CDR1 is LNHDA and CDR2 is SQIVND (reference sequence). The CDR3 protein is CASSRDLGGISEQYF. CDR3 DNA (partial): TGTGCCAGTAGCCGAGACCTGGGGGGGATCTCCGAG.

CDR3 region: CASSPSDTGELFF. CDR3 DNA (partial): TGTGCCAGCAGCCCTAGCGACACCGGGGAG. The gene calls are TRBV7-9 and TRBJ2-2; a weak D match, TRBD2 (6 bases). The read terminates 3 residues ahead of where the CDR3 ends, so the germline J gene completes it. Germline V gene data show CDR1 as SEHNR and CDR2 as FQNEAQ (reference sequence). The CDR3 sequence is 13 residues long. V lost 5 bases to trimming and J lost 3 bases, with 7 bases between them.

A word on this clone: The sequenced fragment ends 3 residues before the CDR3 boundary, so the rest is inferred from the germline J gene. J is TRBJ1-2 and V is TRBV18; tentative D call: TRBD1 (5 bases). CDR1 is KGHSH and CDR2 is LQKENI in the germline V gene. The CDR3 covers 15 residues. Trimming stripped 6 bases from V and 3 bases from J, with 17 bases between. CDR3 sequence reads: CASSPSGGSHYGYTF. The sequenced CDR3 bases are TGTGCCAGCTCCCCCAGTGGGGGGTCTCACTATGGC.

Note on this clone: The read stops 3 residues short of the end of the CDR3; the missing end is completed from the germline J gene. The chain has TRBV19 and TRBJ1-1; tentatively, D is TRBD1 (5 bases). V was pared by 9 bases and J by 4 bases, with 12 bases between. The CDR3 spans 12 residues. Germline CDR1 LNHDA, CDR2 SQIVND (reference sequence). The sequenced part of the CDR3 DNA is TGTGCCAGCCGACAGTGGAGCACTGAA. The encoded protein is CASRQWSTE. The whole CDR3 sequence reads CASRQWSTEAFF.

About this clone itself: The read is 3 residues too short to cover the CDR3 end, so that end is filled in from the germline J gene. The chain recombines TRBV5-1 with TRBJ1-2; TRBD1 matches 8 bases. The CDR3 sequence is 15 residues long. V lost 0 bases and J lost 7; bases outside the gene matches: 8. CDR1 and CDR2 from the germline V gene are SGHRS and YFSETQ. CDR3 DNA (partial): TGCGCCAGCAGCTTGGACTCAGGGGGCTACGGTGGC. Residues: CASSLDSGGYGG. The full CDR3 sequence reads CASSLDSGGYGGYTF.

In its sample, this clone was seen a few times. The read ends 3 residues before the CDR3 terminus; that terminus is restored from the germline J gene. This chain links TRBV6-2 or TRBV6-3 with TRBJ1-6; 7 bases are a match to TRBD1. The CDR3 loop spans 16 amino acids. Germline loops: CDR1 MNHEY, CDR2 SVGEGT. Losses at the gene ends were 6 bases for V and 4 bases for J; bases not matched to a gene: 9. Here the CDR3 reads CASRPLQGWYNSPLHF. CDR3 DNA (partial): TGTGCCAGCAGACCGTTACAGGGGTGGTATAATTCACCC.

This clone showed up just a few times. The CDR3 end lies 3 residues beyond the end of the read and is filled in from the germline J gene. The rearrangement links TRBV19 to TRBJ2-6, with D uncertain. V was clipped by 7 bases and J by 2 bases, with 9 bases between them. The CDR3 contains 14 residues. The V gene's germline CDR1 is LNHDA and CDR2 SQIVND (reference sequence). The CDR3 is CASTEGPGANVLTF. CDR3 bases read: TGTGCCAGTACTGAAGGTCCTGGGGCCAACGTC.

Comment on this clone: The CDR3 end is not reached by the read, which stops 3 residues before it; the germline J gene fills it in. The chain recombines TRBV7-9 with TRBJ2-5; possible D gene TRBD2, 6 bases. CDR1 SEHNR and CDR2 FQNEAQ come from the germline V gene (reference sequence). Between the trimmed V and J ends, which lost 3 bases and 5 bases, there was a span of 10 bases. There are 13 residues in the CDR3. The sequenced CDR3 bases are TGTGCCAGCAGCTTTGGGCTAGCGGAGACC. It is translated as CASSFGLAET. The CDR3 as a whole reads CASSFGLAETQYF.

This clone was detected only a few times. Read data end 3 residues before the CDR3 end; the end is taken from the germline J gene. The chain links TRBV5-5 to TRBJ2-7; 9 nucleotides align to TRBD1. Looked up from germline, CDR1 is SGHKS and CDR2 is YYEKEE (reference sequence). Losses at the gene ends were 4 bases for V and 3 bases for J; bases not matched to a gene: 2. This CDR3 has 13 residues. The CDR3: CASSGTGFYEQYF. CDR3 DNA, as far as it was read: TGTGCCAGCAGCGGGACAGGGTTCTACGAG.

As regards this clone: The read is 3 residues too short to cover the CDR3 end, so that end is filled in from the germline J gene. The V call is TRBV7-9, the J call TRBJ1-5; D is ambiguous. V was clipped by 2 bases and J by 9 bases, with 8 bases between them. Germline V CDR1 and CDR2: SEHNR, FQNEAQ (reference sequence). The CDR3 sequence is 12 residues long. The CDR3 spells CASSLPEGPQHF. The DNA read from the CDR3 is TGTGCCAGCAGCTTACCCGAAGGGCCC.

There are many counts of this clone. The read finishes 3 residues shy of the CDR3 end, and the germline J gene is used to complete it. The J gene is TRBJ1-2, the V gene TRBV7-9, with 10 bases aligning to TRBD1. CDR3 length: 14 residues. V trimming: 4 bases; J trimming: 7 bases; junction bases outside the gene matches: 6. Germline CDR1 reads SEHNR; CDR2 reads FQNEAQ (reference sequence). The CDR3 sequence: CASSSTGGESGYTF. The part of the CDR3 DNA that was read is TGTGCCAGCAGCTCGACAGGGGGCGAGAGTGGC. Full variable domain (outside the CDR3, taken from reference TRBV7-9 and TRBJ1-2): DTGVSQNPRHKITKRGQNVTFRCDPISEHNRLYWYRQTLGQGPEFLTYFQNEAQLEKSRLLSDRFSAERPKGSFSTLEIQRTEQGDSAMYLCASSSTGGESGYTFGSGTRLTVV.